A single sample gave rise to the 7 T cell receptor beta chains below, sequenced in a study of hypomethylating agent response in myelodysplastic syndrome. Profiling relied on immunoSEQ multiplex PCR, and the TCRdb table lists in-frame clones only, not all of them. The data hold fewer than 2,000 clones, with about 72% observed a single time. The sequenced sample was bone marrow, obtained before or after starting hypomethylating agent treatment for myelodysplastic syndrome (not recorded which). All receptors come from a human donor with myelodysplastic syndrome.

The rearrangement uses TRBV27 and TRBJ2-1; tentatively, D is TRBD2 (5 bases). Germline values: CDR1 MNHEY, CDR2 SMNVEV (reference sequence). V shed 4 bases and J shed 3 bases, with 13 bases lying between them. The CDR3 is 15 amino acids. The CDR3 reads CASSSQRADYNEQFF. The CDR3 DNA reads TGTGCCAGCAGTTCCCAGAGGGCGGACTACAATGAGCAGTTCTTC.

This clone appeared a few times. The chain is built from TRBV29-1 and TRBJ1-2; no clear D gene. The germline gives CDR1 SQVTM, CDR2 ANQGSEA. V gave up 2 bases and J gave up 1 base, with 5 bases separating them. The CDR3 spans 12 residues. Here the CDR3 DNA reads TGCAGCGTTGAAATGGATAACTATGGCTACACCTTC. Its translation: CSVEMDNYGYTF.

This clone was seen a single time. The chain joins TRBV7-3 to TRBJ2-3; TRBD2 matches 7 bases. V dropped 1 base and J dropped 1; count of bases not matched to a gene: 8. CDR1 is SGHTA and CDR2 is FQGTGA in the germline V gene. CDR3 length: 17 amino acids. The CDR3 loop is CASSLIGLGLGTDTQYF. For the CDR3, the DNA is TGTGCCAGCAGCTTAATCGGACTAGGGCTGGGCACAGATACGCAGTATTTT.

The rearrangement uses TRBV7-2 and TRBJ1-2; 9 bases line up with TRBD1. The germline V gene encodes CDR1 SGHTA and CDR2 FQGNSA. With V trimmed by 6 bases and J by 8 bases, 7 bases remained unmatched. The CDR3 covers 13 residues. This chain's CDR3 is CASSQGQGGGYTF. In nucleotides, the CDR3 is TGTGCCAGCAGTCAGGGACAGGGTGGAGGCTACACCTTC.

This sequence joins TRBV18 and TRBJ2-5, with D hard to call. The CDR3 length is 13 residues. The germline CDR1 and CDR2 sequences are KGHSH and LQKENI. Trimming stripped 2 bases from V and 3 bases from J, with 7 bases between. The CDR3 nucleotides are TGTGCCAGCTCACCAAACGGAAAAGAGACCCAGTACTTC. Protein: CASSPNGKETQYF.

The chain recombines TRBV29-1 with TRBJ1-2, with 9 positions matching TRBD1. Trimming at V came to 8 bases and at J to 7 bases, leaving 11 bases not matched to a gene. Germline V CDR1 and CDR2: SQVTM, ANQGSEA. This CDR3 contains 13 residues. CDR3 sequence: CSSSEQGAFGYTF. In DNA form, the CDR3 reads TGCAGCTCCTCGGAACAGGGGGCGTTTGGCTACACCTTC.

This chain uses TRBV11-2 with TRBJ2-1; D uncertain. V was trimmed by 0 bases and J by 6 bases, leaving 12 bases between them. Germline V gene lookup returns CDR1 SGHAT and CDR2 FQNNGV. This CDR3 comprises 15 residues. CDR3 amino acids: CASSLDRPRRNEQFF. Written as DNA, the CDR3 is TGTGCCAGCAGCTTAGATAGGCCCCGTCGCAATGAGCAGTTCTTC.